The 19 T cell receptor beta chains given below trace back to one sample, sequenced in a study of blood T cell repertoires in COVID-19 (dated by TCRdb to 2018 to 2020). Receptor libraries were prepared by the immunoSEQ multiplex PCR assay. TCRdb provides this immuneACCESS table in a form limited to in-frame rearrangements. Some clones are lacking; in checked studies, under half of them reflect an unresolved V gene, and why the rest are absent is not known. Across this sample there are about 75,000 clones, with 80% to 90% seen only once. The top ten constitute roughly 6% of the sample. Material for sequencing was peripheral blood. These receptors originate from a woman in her fifties or sixties with acute or convalescent COVID-19.

The V gene is TRBV2, the J gene TRBJ1-2, with unresolved D. There are 13 residues in the CDR3. The germline gives CDR1 SNHLY, CDR2 FYNNEI. Trimming removed 11 bases at V and 4 bases at J, with 17 bases between. The CDR3 reads CAGRDLPGYGYTF. The CDR3 coding sequence is TGTGCCGGCCGGGATCTACCGGGCTATGGCTACACCTTC.

The V and J genes are TRBV9 and TRBJ1-3; D not resolved. The length of the CDR3 is 15 residues. CDR1 SGDLS and CDR2 YYNGEE come from the germline V gene. V was cut by 4 bases and J by 0 bases, with 11 bases left in between. The CDR3 region has the DNA TGTGCCAGCAGCCGGGTGGTGGGCTCTGGAAACACCATATATTTT. The encoded protein is CASSRVVGSGNTIYF.

The chain recombines TRBV30 with TRBJ2-1; TRBD2 is a possible D gene (5 bases). Looked up from germline, CDR1 is GTSNPN and CDR2 is SVGIG (reference sequence). CDR3 length: 13 amino acids. Trimming shortened V by 1 base and J by 7 bases, and 11 bases separated the two germline ends. The CDR3 is CAWSGYGVNEQFF. CDR3 in DNA: TGTGCCTGGAGTGGGTACGGGGTGAATGAGCAGTTCTTC.

The V and J genes are TRBV27 and TRBJ1-2, with unresolved D. The CDR3 extends over 13 amino acids. V lost 1 base, J lost 8 bases, and 11 bases lay in between. CDR1 and CDR2 from the germline V gene are MNHEY and SMNVEV (reference sequence). Here the CDR3 reads CASSLLGQWGYTF. DNA for the CDR3: TGTGCCAGCAGTTTATTGGGCCAGTGGGGCTACACCTTC.

The V call is TRBV3-1 (or the pseudogene TRBV3-2), the J call TRBJ1-1; D remains ambiguous. The CDR3 contains 14 residues. CDR1 LGHDT and CDR2 YNNKEL come from the germline V gene (reference sequence). Trimming pared 0 bases from V and 10 bases from J, leaving 15 bases between. The CDR3 DNA reads as TGTGCCAGCAGCCAAGAACGCGGGAGGTGGGGAGCTTTCTTT. This codes for CASSQERGRWGAFF.

The chain uses TRBV5-8 and TRBJ2-1; 7 bases match TRBD2. Germline CDR1 SGHTS, CDR2 YDEGEE. CDR3 length: 18 residues. V lost 4 bases and J lost 3; bases outside the gene matches: 16. This CDR3 is CASSQQTLAVQYYNEQFF. In nucleotides, the CDR3 is TGTGCCAGCAGCCAACAAACCCTAGCGGTACAATACTACAATGAGCAGTTCTTC.

This chain links TRBV28 with TRBJ2-7; tentatively, D is TRBD2 (6 bases). The germline V and J ends were trimmed by 5 bases and 5 bases, with 13 bases remaining between them. Per the germline V gene, CDR1 is MDHEN and CDR2 is SYDVKM. The CDR3 contains 13 residues. The CDR3 DNA is TGTGCCAGCAGTCGGGGAGGTGTCCACGAGCAGTACTTC. Translation gives CASSRGGVHEQYF.

This clone has a single count. The chain joins TRBV5-1 to TRBJ1-6; D not certain. In germline, CDR1 is SGHRS, CDR2 YFSETQ. Trimming shortened V by 0 bases and J by 4 bases, and 14 bases separated the two germline ends. The CDR3 spans 17 residues. This CDR3 is CASSLGQSGNYNSPLHF. The CDR3 DNA reads as TGCGCCAGCAGCTTGGGGCAGTCCGGGAATTATAATTCACCCCTCCACTTT.

A single count supports this clone. The chain couples TRBV27 to TRBJ1-4, with a possible D match to TRBD1 (5 bases). V was cut by 11 bases and J by 0 bases, with 25 bases left in between. Germline V gives CDR1 MNHEY, CDR2 SMNVEV (reference sequence). This CDR3 region has 18 residues. CDR3 protein: CAQSRQRPPSATNEKLFF. The CDR3 DNA sequence: TGTGCCCAAAGTCGACAGAGACCTCCCAGTGCAACTAATGAAAAACTGTTTTTT.

The CDR3 region is CASKIRGSSYEQYF. DNA for the CDR3: TGTGCCAGCAAGATCCGGGGGTCTTCCTACGAGCAGTACTTC. V and J are TRBV6-5 and TRBJ2-7; possibly TRBD2 for D (6 bases). Per the germline V gene, CDR1 is MNHEY and CDR2 is SVGAGI. V gave up 7 bases and J gave up 1 base, with 14 bases separating them. The CDR3 runs 14 residues.

The V and J genes are TRBV19 and TRBJ1-1; D remains unclear. With 4 bases removed from V and 7 bases from J, the gap between germline ends came to 16 bases. The germline V gene has CDR1 LNHDA and CDR2 SQIVND (reference sequence). CDR3 length: 14 amino acids. The CDR3 sequence: CASSTLLGSDEAFF. The CDR3 DNA is TGTGCCAGTAGTACCCTCCTGGGGAGCGATGAAGCTTTCTTT. Using reference TRBV19 and TRBJ1-1 for the parts outside the CDR3, the full variable domain is DGGITQSPKYLFRKEGQNVTLSCEQNLNHDAMYWYRQDPGQGLRLIYYSQIVNDFQKGDIAEGYSVSREKKESFPLTVTSAQKNPTAFYLCASSTLLGSDEAFFGQGTRLTVV.

Turning to this clone: This same CDR3 is encoded by further DNA sequences in the sample. This chain connects TRBV3-1 (or the pseudogene TRBV3-2) to TRBJ2-7; the D gene is possibly TRBD2 (6 bases). This CDR3 region has 14 residues. CDR1 is LGHDT, CDR2 YNNKEL, per germline (reference sequence). Trimming took 3 bases from V and 1 from J, leaving 10 bases between them. The CDR3 loop is CASSQASGSYEQYF. Written as DNA, the CDR3 is TGTGCCAGCAGCCAGGCAAGCGGGTCCTACGAGCAGTACTTC.

The CDR3 sequence: CASSSYMSESYEQYF. The DNA for the CDR3 is TGTGCCAGCAGCAGCTACATGAGCGAGAGCTACGAGCAGTACTTC. The chain employs TRBV7-9 and TRBJ2-7; D unclear. V shed 5 bases and J shed 3 bases, with 17 bases lying between them. The germline V gene has CDR1 SEHNR and CDR2 FQNEAQ (reference sequence). This CDR3 comprises 15 residues.

The rearrangement joins TRBV28 to TRBJ2-7; D is unclear. From germline, CDR1 is MDHEN and CDR2 SYDVKM. Between the trimmed V and J ends, which lost 1 base and 1 base, there was a span of 5 bases. This CDR3 spans 13 amino acids. The CDR3 bases are TGTGCCAGCAGTTTATCCCCATCCTACGAGCAGTACTTC. Translating gives CASSLSPSYEQYF.

J is TRBJ2-7 and V is TRBV5-1; 7 bases map to TRBD2. The CDR3 has 13 residues. Germline V gives CDR1 SGHRS, CDR2 YFSETQ. V shed 2 bases and J 2 bases; nucleotides not matched to a gene: 1. The CDR3 nucleotides read TGCGCCAGCAGCTTTGGGACTACCTACGAGCAGTACTTC. Residues: CASSFGTTYEQYF.

There are a few counts of this clone. The chain has TRBV6-5 and TRBJ1-6, with D perhaps TRBD1 (5 bases). Trimming removed 0 bases from V and 7 bases from J, with 13 bases in between. The CDR3 totals 16 residues. Germline CDR1 and CDR2: MNHEY and SVGAGI. CDR3 protein: CASSYSGLSGNSPLHF. DNA of the CDR3: TGTGCCAGCAGTTACTCGGGACTATCGGGGAATTCACCCCTCCACTTT.

V usage is TRBV25-1 and J usage is TRBJ2-3; 7 nucleotides align to TRBD1. The CDR3 consists of 15 residues. V lost 6 bases to trimming and J lost 7 bases; unmatched junction nucleotides: 13. Germline V gene sequence: CDR1 MGHDK, CDR2 SYGVNS. The DNA of the CDR3 is TGTGCCAGCAGACAGACAGGGACCACAATCCATACGCAGTATTTT. It translates to CASRQTGTTIHTQYF.

V usage is TRBV27 and J usage is TRBJ1-6; 9 bases line up with TRBD1. The CDR3 totals 15 residues. Germline loops: CDR1 MNHEY, CDR2 SMNVEV (reference sequence). After removal of 4 bases from V and 9 bases from J, the junction contained 7 bases not matched to a gene. The CDR3 loop reads CASSSPGQGTSPLHF. The DNA of the CDR3 is TGTGCCAGCAGTTCACCGGGACAGGGTACTTCACCCCTCCACTTT.

This clone came up a few times. This chain joins TRBV7-9 and TRBJ1-2; D uncertain. Germline V gene sequence: CDR1 SEHNR, CDR2 FQNEAQ (reference sequence). The CDR3 has 15 amino acids. Trimming removed 0 bases from V and 6 bases from J, with 14 bases in between. CDR3 bases: TGTGCCAGCAGCTTAGCGGAGGCCGCGGCCGATGGCTACACCTTC. It translates to CASSLAEAAADGYTF.